This T cell receptor (beta chain) derives from a study of T cells in Graves' hyperthyroidism and ophthalmopathy (dated by TCRdb to about 2019). A note on the overall study: Peripheral blood samples were taken at initial diagnosis, before any treatment was given. To identify TCR V-J signatures that set the groups apart, the researchers used a discovery cohort of more than 95 patients, made up of about 44 with Graves' ophthalmopathy and around 58 with stable Graves' hyperthyroidism. Prospective prediction of ophthalmopathy was tested in an independent validation cohort of 18 to 20 hyperthyroidism patients and 17 patients who later progressed to ophthalmopathy. The roughly 99 discovery patients were divided at random into training and test sets in a 7:3 ratio. Thyroid tissue and blood T-cell repertoires from about six Graves' hyperthyroidism patients were also compared in the study. Following sampling, methimazole starting at 30 mg daily was given to hyperthyroidism patients, and high-dose intravenous methylprednisolone was given to ophthalmopathy patients. According to the paper, TCR Vbeta CDR3 sequencing was carried out on about 140 peripheral blood samples, which came from approximately 43 ophthalmopathy, about 75 hyperthyroidism and approximately 17 progressor patients. Overall study results and their limits: Ophthalmopathy was separated from stable hyperthyroidism by a 13 V-J signature model, with approximately 86% sensitivity and approximately 84% specificity obtained in cross-validation and 80%/75% obtained in testing. No statistical method was used to set the sample size in advance, and investigators knew the group allocation. Most expanded thyroid clonotypes (frequency above 0.001) were also detected in blood, suggesting blood repertoires may reflect thyroid immune responses. In validation, the model predicted progression to ophthalmopathy with 55% to 71% sensitivity and 72.22% specificity, a median of approximately 6.7 months before onset.

Amplification of TCR beta CDR3 regions was carried out from RNA transcripts. The first round of RT-PCR for the TCR CDR3 was performed with the HTBI primer set and the Qiagen OneStep RT-PCR kit. A second multiplex PCR round built the libraries, followed by size selection and purification. Sequencing of the libraries was done on an Illumina HiSeq2000 using paired-end 100 bp reads. The paper's processing steps were these. SOAPnuke was used to process the raw data, with reads discarded if the reads contained adapters or uncalled bases, had a mean Phred below 15, or lacked an exact constant-primer or identifier match. High-quality paired reads were merged with COPE v1.2.5, and unique nucleotide sequences were defined as clonotypes. MiTCR v1.1 was used to align the clonotypes against IMGT TRBV, TRBD and TRBJ reference segments. Only V-J combinations with frequency above 0.0001, covering approximately 99% of repertoires, were analysed. The TCS score was defined as the ratio of F50 (clonal expansion) to E x V (chaos), calculated using BLOSUM62-based TCRdist between CDR3 peptides within each V-J. Welch's t-statistics and random forest reduced around 510 V-J features to roughly 13, which were used in a naive Bayes classifier (R e1071). Using fastp trimming at Q25 and MiXCR clonotype assembly, TCRdb reanalyzed the public sequencing data and kept in-frame beta chains. Every CDR3 protein is listed once, alongside the most common genes and DNA of its rows. These V and J calls rely on TCRdb rather than the paper's analysis. The sample table holds some 620,000 distinct CDR3 sequences, of which under 20% were seen once. The leading ten clones occupy around 3.9% of the sample.

Graves' hyperthyroidism was defined as stable when no progression to ophthalmopathy occurred over 18 months of follow-up. The hyperthyroidism patients were between 18 and 65 years old and newly diagnosed, with a disease duration of less than 2 months. The study excluded patients with uncontrolled infections, other autoimmune diseases, pregnancy or lactation. Diagnoses were based on clinical symptoms, serum thyroxine and TRAb, thyroid ultrasound and orbital computed tomography. Ficoll-Paque density gradient centrifugation was used to isolate PBMCs from 9.5 to 10 ml of fresh peripheral blood. Total RNA was extracted with Trizol reagent, and quality was checked on an Agilent 2100 Bioanalyzer. In the case of this clonotype: Its antigen has not been determined. No per-base quality is available; no much larger clone lies one base away.

Looking up the germline V gene yields CDR1 SGHAT and CDR2 FQNNGV. The germline ends are 6 bases apart after V is trimmed by 0 bases and J by 0 bases. Spanning cysteine to phenylalanine, the CDR3 consists of 15 amino acids. Just the 45-base CDR3 DNA is kept, in frame starting at base 1. Sequenced sample: blood. The rearranged segments are TRBV11-2 and TRBJ1-5; the D gene lacks a confident call. This TCR came from a woman aged 25 to 39 with Graves' hyperthyroidism. The CDR3 region: CASSLEYYSNQPQHF. The nucleotide sequence reads TGTGCCAGCAGCTTAGAATACTATAGCAATCAGCCCCAGCATTTT.